This T cell receptor beta chain derives from a study of blood T cell repertoires in COVID-19. At the level of the study: Acute and convalescent COVID-19 samples came from the United States, Italy and Spain. The cDNA or gDNA used as material had been derived from T cells, B-cell-depleted T cells, or PBMCs.

In the original workflow: Reference gene primers were amplified, and this amplification served to estimate nucleated cell counts. TCRdb's copy holds only in-frame clones and misses some; the assay was immunoSEQ multiplex PCR. The V and J calls and clone size come from that table; D and trimming were worked out from the DNA. The table lists around 150,000 clones, over 75% of them singletons, with roughly 3.2% in the top ten. The germline CDR1 and CDR2 sequences are MDHEN and SYDVKM. This CDR3 is built from 18 residues. Trimming cost V 5 bases and J 4 bases; bases outside gene matches: 11. This clone has more than one count but fewer than ten.

The TCR was taken from a woman aged 55 to 70 with active COVID-19. The chain links TRBV28 to TRBJ2-2, with 12 bases aligning to TRBD2. Sequencing input: peripheral blood. The CDR3 sequence is CASSPGLAGTFGTGELFF. CDR3 nucleotides: TGTGCCAGCAGTCCAGGACTAGCGGGGACTTTTGGCACCGGGGAGCTGTTTTTT. The complete variable domain, with remaining parts taken from reference TRBV28 and TRBJ2-2, reads DVKVTQSSRYLVKRTGEKVFLECVQDMDHENMFWYRQDPGLGLRLIYFSYDVKMKEKGDIPEGYSVSREKKERFSLILESASTNQTSMYLCASSPGLAGTFGTGELFFGEGSRLTVL.